Below, 22 T cell receptor beta chains from the same sample are listed, as sequenced in a study of shared clonotypes between healthy human individuals. Some clones are missing from TCRdb's copy, which holds only in-frame ones; the method was immunoSEQ multiplex PCR. The repertoire includes approximately 2.5 million clones, 80% to 95% of them detected once, and about 0.38% sits in the top ten. The sequenced material came from naive CD4+ T cells from PBMCs. Regarding subset: CD45RA+ positively selected. The receptor set was obtained from a man between 18 and 35 years old in good health. Some clones in this sample may be carry-over from other donors' samples.

V usage is TRBV10-3 and J usage is TRBJ2-2; D gene ambiguous. From germline, CDR1 is ENHRY and CDR2 SYGVKD. The V gene lost 5 bases and the J gene lost 4 bases, with 5 bases spanning the gap. The CDR3 covers 12 residues. The CDR3 loop reads CAISSTTGELFF. CDR3 sequence (DNA): TGTGCCATCAGTTCAACCACCGGGGAGCTGTTTTTT.

The genes are TRBV15 and TRBJ2-7, with D perhaps TRBD1 or TRBD2 (5 bases each). The CDR3 is 11 amino acids. Trimming cost V 5 bases and J 7 bases, with 9 bases left between them. Germline values: CDR1 LNHNV, CDR2 YYDKDF (reference sequence). For the CDR3, the DNA is TGTGCCACCAGCGGGGGATCAGAGCAGTACTTC. Its protein is CATSGGSEQYF.

The gene calls are TRBV6-1 and TRBJ1-2, with D perhaps TRBD1 (6 bases). V lost 1 base and J 5 bases, leaving 14 bases between the germline ends. This CDR3 has 15 residues. Germline V gene sequence: CDR1 MNHNS, CDR2 SASEGT. The CDR3 coding sequence is TGTGCCAGCAGTGAAGTAGGAACAGGGTGGTATGGCTACACCTTC. Its protein product is CASSEVGTGWYGYTF.

J is TRBJ2-3 and V is TRBV7-2; TRBD2 aligns across 7 bases. Germline V gene sequence: CDR1 SGHTA, CDR2 FQGNSA. This CDR3 has 16 amino acids. V gave up 5 bases and J gave up 4 bases; unmatched junction bases: 12. The CDR3 region has the DNA TGTGCCAGCAGCCCTTTCACTGCGGGAGCGGCAGATACGCAGTATTTT. Amino acid sequence: CASSPFTAGAADTQYF.

The chain uses TRBV27 and TRBJ2-5; 7 nucleotides match TRBD1. Germline CDR1 reads MNHEY; CDR2 reads SMNVEV (reference sequence). Germline trimming cut 2 bases from V and 5 bases from J; bases unmatched to any gene: 5. This CDR3 comprises 14 residues. CDR3 DNA sequence: TGTGCCAGCAGTTTAGAAGGGGGCTCGGAGACCCAGTACTTC. Its translation: CASSLEGGSETQYF.

The chain carries TRBV4-2 and TRBJ2-3; 9 bases map to TRBD2. CDR1 is LGHNA and CDR2 is YNFKEQ in the germline V gene. J gave up 5 bases and V 1 base, and 7 bases lay outside the gene matches. This CDR3 contains 16 residues. CDR3 DNA: TGTGCCAGCAGCCAAGGTCATAGCGGGAGTGAAGATACGCAGTATTTT. It encodes CASSQGHSGSEDTQYF.

The chain recombines TRBV19 with TRBJ2-1; TRBD2 aligns across 9 bases. With 2 bases clipped from V and 5 bases from J, the junction kept 7 bases outside the gene matches. The CDR3 runs 16 residues. Germline V CDR1 and CDR2: LNHDA, SQIVND (reference sequence). This CDR3 reads CASSIRGGRGNNEQFF. CDR3 DNA sequence: TGTGCCAGTAGTATAAGAGGCGGGAGGGGTAACAATGAGCAGTTCTTC.

CDR3 DNA sequence: TGTGCCAGTAGTTCATCAGGACTAGCTACTCCCTACGAGCAGTACTTC. Translating it yields CASSSSGLATPYEQYF. The gene calls are TRBV19 and TRBJ2-7; TRBD2 matches at 8 bases. The length of the CDR3 is 16 residues. Trimming at V came to 5 bases and at J to 2 bases, leaving 11 bases not matched to a gene. CDR1 is LNHDA, CDR2 SQIVND, per germline (reference sequence).

The J gene is TRBJ2-2, the V gene TRBV2; the D gene could be TRBD1 or TRBD2 (6 bases each). The germline CDR1 and CDR2 sequences are SNHLY and FYNNEI. The CDR3 is 15 amino acids. V was shortened by 5 bases and J by 0 bases, with 10 bases between the two germline ends. The CDR3 loop is CASSRGDTNTGELFF. The CDR3 nucleotides are TGTGCCAGCAGTCGCGGGGACACGAACACCGGGGAGCTGTTTTTT.

The gene calls are TRBV4-3 and TRBJ2-3; 7 bases line up with TRBD2. The CDR3 runs to 16 residues. The ends lost 3 bases at V and 8 bases at J; junction bases unmatched: 14. CDR1 and CDR2 (germline): LGHNA, YSLEER. CDR3 region: CASSHPRGGLWGTQYF. The CDR3 DNA reads as TGCGCCAGCAGCCATCCCCGCGGGGGACTATGGGGTACGCAGTATTTT.

The CDR3 here is CASSLGGGNGYTF. CDR3 in DNA: TGTGCCAGCAGCTTAGGAGGGGGGAACGGCTACACCTTC. The chain recombines TRBV7-3 with TRBJ1-2; D might be TRBD1 (6 bases). Germline V gene lookup returns CDR1 SGHTA and CDR2 FQGTGA. The length of the CDR3 is 13 residues. Trimming shortened V by 2 bases and J by 8 bases, and 12 bases separated the two germline ends.

The J gene is TRBJ1-2, the V gene TRBV18, with D possibly TRBD1 on 6 matching bases. V lost 6 bases and J 8 bases, leaving 16 bases between the germline ends. The CDR3 has 13 residues. Per germline, CDR1 KGHSH and CDR2 LQKENI. The CDR3 here is CASSPRQDRGYTF. Written as DNA, the CDR3 is TGTGCCAGCTCTCCCAGACAGGATCGGGGCTACACCTTC.

The CDR3 spells CASSVGSSGGRNEQFF. The CDR3 region has the DNA TGTGCCAGCAGCGTAGGGTCATCGGGAGGGAGGAATGAGCAGTTCTTC. The V and J genes are TRBV7-2 and TRBJ2-1; 8 positions agree with TRBD2. V lost 5 bases, J lost 7 bases, and 13 bases stayed unmatched. The CDR3 sequence is 16 residues long. The germline V gene has CDR1 SGHTA and CDR2 FQGNSA.

The sample holds one count of this clone. The V and J genes are TRBV28 and TRBJ2-7; D call uncertain. V lost 5 bases and J 5 bases, leaving 16 bases between the germline ends. Germline-derived CDR1 and CDR2 are MDHEN and SYDVKM. This CDR3 spans 14 amino acids. The CDR3 protein is CASSLPPLVHEQYF. CDR3 nucleotides: TGTGCCAGCAGTCTCCCCCCTTTAGTCCACGAGCAGTACTTC.

V gene TRBV30 combines with J gene TRBJ1-6; D is uncertain. Trimming removed 3 bases from V and 0 bases from J, with 3 bases in between. The CDR3 is 13 amino acids. The germline CDR1 and CDR2 sequences are GTSNPN and SVGIG (reference sequence). The CDR3 DNA follows: TGTGCCTGGAGAAACTCCTATAATTCACCCCTCCACTTT. Translating it yields CAWRNSYNSPLHF. The complete variable domain, with remaining parts taken from reference TRBV30 and TRBJ1-6, reads SQTIHQWPATLVQPVGSPLSLECTVEGTSNPNLYWYRQAAGRGLQLLFYSVGIGQISSEVPQNLSASRPQDRQFILSSKKLLLSDSGFYLCAWRNSYNSPLHFGNGTRLTVT.

The chain links TRBV7-2 to TRBJ1-5; D uncertain. Trimming stripped 1 base from V and 0 bases from J, with 4 bases between. The CDR3 contains 14 residues. From germline, CDR1 is SGHTA and CDR2 FQGNSA. The CDR3 DNA reads TGTGCCAGCAGCTTAGGCATTAGCAATCAGCCCCAGCATTTT. Its translation is CASSLGISNQPQHF.

This chain links TRBV6-6 with TRBJ1-4; 10 positions agree with TRBD1. J lost 7 bases, V lost 2 bases, and 4 bases had no gene match. Germline assignment: CDR1 MNHNY and CDR2 SVGAGI (reference sequence). This CDR3 has 15 residues. The CDR3 region is CASSYGTGASEKLFF. The CDR3 region has the DNA TGTGCCAGCAGTTACGGGACAGGGGCTAGTGAAAAACTGTTTTTT.

The chain has TRBV7-9 and TRBJ2-7; TRBD2 agrees at 12 bases. Germline trimming cut 5 bases from V and 6 bases from J; bases unmatched to any gene: 8. The germline CDR1 and CDR2 sequences are SEHNR and FQNEAQ (reference sequence). The CDR3 totals 15 residues. CDR3 nucleotide sequence: TGTGCCAGCAGCCCAAAAGGGACTAGCGGGCGCGAGCAGTACTTC. Translating gives CASSPKGTSGREQYF.

This sequence joins TRBV4-1 and TRBJ2-1; D call uncertain. Germline V CDR1 and CDR2: MGHRA, YSYEKL. CDR3 length: 17 amino acids. Trimming took 4 bases from V and 2 from J, leaving 18 bases between them. In DNA, the CDR3 is TGCGCCAGCAGCCTCCGGGCCCTAGGAGTGACCTACAATGAGCAGTTCTTC. It is translated as CASSLRALGVTYNEQFF.

This chain joins TRBV29-1 and TRBJ2-3; D gene unclear. Per the germline V gene, CDR1 is SQVTM and CDR2 is ANQGSEA. CDR3 length: 15 residues. V was pared by 7 bases and J by 0 bases, with 17 bases between. The CDR3 nucleotides read TGCAGCGCTCGAACCGGTCAGACTAGCACAGATACGCAGTATTTT. As protein: CSARTGQTSTDTQYF.

The rearrangement links TRBV10-1 to TRBJ2-1; tentatively, D is TRBD1 or TRBD2 (6 bases each). This CDR3 is built from 15 residues. The V end lost 5 bases, the J end lost 1 base, and 12 bases lay between the germline ends. Germline CDR1 and CDR2: WNHNN and SYGVQD (reference sequence). The CDR3 loop reads CASSTQGRSYNEQFF. CDR3 nucleotide sequence: TGCGCCAGCAGTACCCAGGGGAGGTCCTACAATGAGCAGTTCTTC.

This sequence joins TRBV7-9 and TRBJ2-6; TRBD1 aligns across 10 bases. V was pared by 4 bases and J by 0 bases, with 9 bases of the junction left unmatched. Per the germline V gene, CDR1 is SEHNR and CDR2 is FQNEAQ (reference sequence). This CDR3 is 19 amino acids long. CDR3 nucleotide sequence: TGTGCCAGCAGCTCCTGGACAGGGGGGAAAAACTCTGGGGCCAACGTCCTGACTTTC. Its protein product is CASSSWTGGKNSGANVLTF. Variable domain in full (rest from reference TRBV7-9 and TRBJ2-6): DTGVSQNPRHKITKRGQNVTFRCDPISEHNRLYWYRQTLGQGPEFLTYFQNEAQLEKSRLLSDRFSAERPKGSFSTLEIQRTEQGDSAMYLCASSSWTGGKNSGANVLTFGAGSRLTVL.